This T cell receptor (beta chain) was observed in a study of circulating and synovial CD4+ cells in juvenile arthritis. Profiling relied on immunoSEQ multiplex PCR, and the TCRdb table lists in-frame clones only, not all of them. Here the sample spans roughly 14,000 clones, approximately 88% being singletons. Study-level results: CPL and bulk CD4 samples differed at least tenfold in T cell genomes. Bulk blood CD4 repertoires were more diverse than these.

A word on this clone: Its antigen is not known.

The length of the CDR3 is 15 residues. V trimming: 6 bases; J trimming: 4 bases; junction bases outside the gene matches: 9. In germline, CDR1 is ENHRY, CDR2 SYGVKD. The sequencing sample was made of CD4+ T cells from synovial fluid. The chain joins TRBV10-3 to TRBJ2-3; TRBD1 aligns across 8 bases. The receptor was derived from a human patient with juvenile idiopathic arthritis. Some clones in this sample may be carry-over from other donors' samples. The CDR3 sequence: CAISPGQVWADTQYF. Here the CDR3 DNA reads TGTGCCATCAGCCCGGGACAGGTATGGGCAGATACGCAGTATTTT.